This TCR beta chain is drawn from a study of response to subunit inactivated influenza vaccine. CDR1 is SGHAT and CDR2 is FQNNGV in the germline V gene. There are 14 residues in the CDR3. V lost 7 bases and J 6 bases, leaving 16 bases between the germline ends. This clonotype came up a few times. Antigen specificity is unknown. TCRdb re-derived calls from the RT-PCR reads in MiXCR, one entry per CDR3 protein. Of 400,000 to 550,000 distinct CDR3 sequences in the sample, about 25% are singletons; the top ten hold less than 2.5%. Study conclusions and caveats: It was suggested by the authors that few new T cells are recruited by each seasonal influenza vaccination.

The TCR originated in a man aged 45 to 65 who received an inactivated influenza vaccine. This chain connects TRBV11-2 to TRBJ2-1, with D unresolved. Source: CD4+ T cells sorted from PBMCs, taken around 5 days after vaccination. The CDR3 coding sequence is TGTGCCAGCACCCCGCCCCGAGCCTCCAATGAGCAGTTCTTC. Translating it yields CASTPPRASNEQFF. The full variable domain, its missing parts supplied by reference TRBV11-2 and TRBJ2-1, is EAGVAQSPRYKIIEKRQSVAFWCNPISGHATLYWYQQILGQGPKLLIQFQNNGVVDDSQLPKDRFSAERLKGVDSTLKIQPAKLEDSAVYLCASTPPRASNEQFFGPGTRLTVL.